This T cell receptor (beta chain) was recorded in a study of cytomegalovirus exposure and HLA in healthy donors. General study findings and limits: Sequencing depth roughly uniform across donors was assumed in presence/absence analyses.

In regard to this clone: The antigen remains unidentified.

Germline V lookup: CDR1 MGHRA, CDR2 YSYEKL. This CDR3 has 17 amino acids. Trimming removed 0 bases from V and 8 bases from J, with 19 bases in between. With 60 Vbeta and 13 Jbeta primers, the PCR was carried out. Using immunoSEQ multiplex PCR, the repertoire was profiled, and TCRdb retains in-frame clones only, with some absent. The sample carries roughly 200,000 clones, 80% recorded once. The origin of this receptor is a boy under 18 in good health and CMV-seronegative. The genes are TRBV4-1 and TRBJ1-4; unclear D gene. The specimen was PBMCs. Here the CDR3 reads CASSQDKSRPEWEKLFF. CDR3 nucleotide sequence: TGCGCCAGCAGCCAAGATAAGTCCAGGCCGGAATGGGAAAAACTGTTTTTT.